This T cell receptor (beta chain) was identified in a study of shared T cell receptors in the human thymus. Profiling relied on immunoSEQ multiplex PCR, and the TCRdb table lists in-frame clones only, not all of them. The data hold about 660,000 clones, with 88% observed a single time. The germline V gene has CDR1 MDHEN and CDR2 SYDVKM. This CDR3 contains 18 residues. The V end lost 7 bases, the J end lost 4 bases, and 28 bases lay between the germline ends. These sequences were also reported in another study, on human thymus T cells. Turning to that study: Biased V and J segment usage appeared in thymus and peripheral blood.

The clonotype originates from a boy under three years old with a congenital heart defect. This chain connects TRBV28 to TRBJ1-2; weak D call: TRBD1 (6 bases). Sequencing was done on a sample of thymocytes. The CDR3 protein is CASKLGPPPGHGPYGYTF. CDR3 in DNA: TGTGCCAGCAAATTGGGCCCCCCCCCGGGACACGGACCCTATGGCTACACCTTC.